This TCR beta chain emerged from a study of a mutant IDH1 vaccine in newly diagnosed glioma. Study background: The start of vaccination came 4-6 weeks after radiotherapy alone, or with temozolomide cycles. Most had both radiotherapy and temozolomide beforehand; others had only one. Study observations and caveats: Vaccination elicited immune responses in roughly 93% of patients.

This clone was detected only once. The antigen remains undetermined. Time point given: week 11, during vaccination. With topical imiquimod, each dose of the vaccine consisted of 300 ug of mutant IDH1 20-mer peptide. Each donor presented with a new WHO grade 3 or 4 astrocytoma that tested IDH1-mutant and showed ATRX loss. This CDR3 has 15 amino acids. The germline CDR1 and CDR2 sequences are SEHNR and FQNEAQ (reference sequence). V was shortened by 4 bases and J by 8 bases, with 18 bases between the two germline ends. The data were produced by immunoSEQ multiplex PCR, yet TCRdb's version contains in-frame clones alone and is incomplete. The table shows roughly 61,000 clones, with roughly 80% occurring only once.

The chain has TRBV7-9 and TRBJ1-5; the D is unclear. The receptor was isolated from a man in his fifties with glioma. Sequenced here: PBMCs, sampled from a glioma patient whose treatment included an IDH1 peptide vaccine. CDR3 sequence (DNA): TGTGCCAGCAGCTCTTCCGGTCCCCCGATCGAGCCCCAGCATTTT. Encoded protein: CASSSSGPPIEPQHF. Variable domain in full (rest from reference TRBV7-9 and TRBJ1-5): DTGVSQNPRHKITKRGQNVTFRCDPISEHNRLYWYRQTLGQGPEFLTYFQNEAQLEKSRLLSDRFSAERPKGSFSTLEIQRTEQGDSAMYLCASSSSGPPIEPQHFGDGTRLSIL.